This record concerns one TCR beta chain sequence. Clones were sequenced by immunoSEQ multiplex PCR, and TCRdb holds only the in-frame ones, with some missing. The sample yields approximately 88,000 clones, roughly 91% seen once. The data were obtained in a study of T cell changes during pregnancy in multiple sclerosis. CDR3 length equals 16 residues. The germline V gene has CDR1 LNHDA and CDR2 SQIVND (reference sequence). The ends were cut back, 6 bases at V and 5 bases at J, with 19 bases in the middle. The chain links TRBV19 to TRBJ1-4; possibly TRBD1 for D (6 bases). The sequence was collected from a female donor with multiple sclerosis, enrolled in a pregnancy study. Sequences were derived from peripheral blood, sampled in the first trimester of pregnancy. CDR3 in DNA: TGTGCCAGTAGCCATGGGGGGGCGGACGGAAATGAAAAACTGTTTTTT. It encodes CASSHGGADGNEKLFF.